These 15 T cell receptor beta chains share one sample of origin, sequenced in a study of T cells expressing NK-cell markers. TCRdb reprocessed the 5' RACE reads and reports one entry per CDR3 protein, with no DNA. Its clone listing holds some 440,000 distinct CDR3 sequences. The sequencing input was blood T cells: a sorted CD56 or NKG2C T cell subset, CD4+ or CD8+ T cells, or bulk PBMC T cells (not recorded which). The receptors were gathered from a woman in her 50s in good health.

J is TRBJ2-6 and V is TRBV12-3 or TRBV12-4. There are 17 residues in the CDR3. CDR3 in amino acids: CASSLAGQGSGANVLTF.

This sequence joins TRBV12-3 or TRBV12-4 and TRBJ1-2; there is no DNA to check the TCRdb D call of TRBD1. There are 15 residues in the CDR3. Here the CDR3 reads CASSLQTGSVNGYTF.

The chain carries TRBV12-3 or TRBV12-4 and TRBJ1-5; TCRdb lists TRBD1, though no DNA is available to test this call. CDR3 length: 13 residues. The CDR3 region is CASSPRQNQPQHF.

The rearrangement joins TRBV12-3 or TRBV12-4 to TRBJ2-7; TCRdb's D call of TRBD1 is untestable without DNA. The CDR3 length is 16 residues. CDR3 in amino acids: CASSQSRTGTRYEQYF.

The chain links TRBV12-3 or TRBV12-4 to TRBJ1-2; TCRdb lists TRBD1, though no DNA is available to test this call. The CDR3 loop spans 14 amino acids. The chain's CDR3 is CASRPGRPNYGYTF.

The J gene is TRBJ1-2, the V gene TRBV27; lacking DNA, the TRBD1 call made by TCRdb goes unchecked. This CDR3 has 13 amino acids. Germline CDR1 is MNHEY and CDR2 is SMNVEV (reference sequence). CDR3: CASHSRAERGYTF.

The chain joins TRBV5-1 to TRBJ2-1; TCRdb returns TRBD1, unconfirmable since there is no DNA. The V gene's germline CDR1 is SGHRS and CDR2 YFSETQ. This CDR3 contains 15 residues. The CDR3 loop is CASSFGGTNNNEQFF.

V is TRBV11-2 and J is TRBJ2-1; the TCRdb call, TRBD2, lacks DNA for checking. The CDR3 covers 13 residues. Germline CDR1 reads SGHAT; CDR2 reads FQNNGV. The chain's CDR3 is CARGLAGVNEQFF.

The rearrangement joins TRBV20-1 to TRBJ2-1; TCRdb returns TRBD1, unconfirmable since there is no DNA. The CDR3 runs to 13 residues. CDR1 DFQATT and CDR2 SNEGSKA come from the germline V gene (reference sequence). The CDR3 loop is CSARAYLGLEQFF.

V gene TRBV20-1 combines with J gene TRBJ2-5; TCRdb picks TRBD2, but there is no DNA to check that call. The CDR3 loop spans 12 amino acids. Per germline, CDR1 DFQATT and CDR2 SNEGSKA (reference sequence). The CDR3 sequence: CSASGLQETQYF.

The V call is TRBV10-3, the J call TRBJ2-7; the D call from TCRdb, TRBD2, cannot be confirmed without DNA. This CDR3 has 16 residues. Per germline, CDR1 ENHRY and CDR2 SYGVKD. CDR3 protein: CAISDPPKEGTYEQYF.

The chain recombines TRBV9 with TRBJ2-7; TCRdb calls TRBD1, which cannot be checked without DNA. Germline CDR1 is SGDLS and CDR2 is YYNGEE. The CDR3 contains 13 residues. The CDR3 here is CASSGGGHYEQYF.

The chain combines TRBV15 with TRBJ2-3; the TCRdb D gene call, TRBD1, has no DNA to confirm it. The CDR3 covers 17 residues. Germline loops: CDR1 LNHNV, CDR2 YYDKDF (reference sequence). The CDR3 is CATSRGGGLPGTDTQYF.

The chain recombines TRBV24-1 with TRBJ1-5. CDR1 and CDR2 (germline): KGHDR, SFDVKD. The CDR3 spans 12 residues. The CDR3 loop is CATSGLNQPQHF.

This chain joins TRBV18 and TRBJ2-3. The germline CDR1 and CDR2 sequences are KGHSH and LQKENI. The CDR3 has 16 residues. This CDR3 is CASSPPRVNPQDTQYF. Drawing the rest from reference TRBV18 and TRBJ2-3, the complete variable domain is NAGVMQNPRHLVRRRGQEARLRCSPMKGHSHVYWYRQLPEEGLKFMVYLQKENIIDESGMPKERFSAEFPKEGPSILRIQQVVRGDSAAYFCASSPPRVNPQDTQYFGPGTRLTVL.